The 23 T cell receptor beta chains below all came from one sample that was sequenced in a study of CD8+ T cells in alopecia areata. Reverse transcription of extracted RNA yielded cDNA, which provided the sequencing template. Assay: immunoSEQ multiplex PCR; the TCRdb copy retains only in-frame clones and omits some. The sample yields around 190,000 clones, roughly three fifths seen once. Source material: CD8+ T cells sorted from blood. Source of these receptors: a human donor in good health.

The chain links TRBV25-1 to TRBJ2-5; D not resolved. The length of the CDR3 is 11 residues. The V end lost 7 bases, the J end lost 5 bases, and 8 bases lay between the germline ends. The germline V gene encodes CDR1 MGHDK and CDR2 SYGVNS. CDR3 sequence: CASTKGETQYF. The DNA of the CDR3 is TGTGCCAGCACCAAAGGGGAGACCCAGTACTTC.

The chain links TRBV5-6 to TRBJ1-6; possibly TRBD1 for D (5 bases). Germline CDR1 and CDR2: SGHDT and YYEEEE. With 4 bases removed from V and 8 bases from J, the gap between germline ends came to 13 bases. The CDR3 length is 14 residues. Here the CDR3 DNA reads TGTGCCAGCAGCCGCAGGGCAGATTATTCACCCCTCCACTTT. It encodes CASSRRADYSPLHF.

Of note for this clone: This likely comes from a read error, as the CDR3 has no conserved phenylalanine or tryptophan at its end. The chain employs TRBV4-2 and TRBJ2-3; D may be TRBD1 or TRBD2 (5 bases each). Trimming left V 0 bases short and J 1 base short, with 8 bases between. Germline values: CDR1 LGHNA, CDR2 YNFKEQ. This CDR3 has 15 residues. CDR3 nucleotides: TGTGCCAGCAGCCAAGATCGAGGGGGCACAGATACGCAGTATCTT. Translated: CASSQDRGGTDTQYL.

CDR3 sequence reads: CASSGQGSSGYTF. CDR3 sequence (DNA): TGTGCCAGCAGTGGGCAGGGTTCGAGCGGCTACACCTTC. This chain uses TRBV2 with TRBJ1-2, with a weak D call TRBD1 (5 bases). Trimming took 4 bases from V and 8 from J, leaving 14 bases between them. This CDR3 region has 13 residues. The germline V gene has CDR1 SNHLY and CDR2 FYNNEI.

The CDR3 reads CASSPDRIQETQYF. CDR3 sequence (DNA): TGTGCCAGCAGCCCCGACAGGATTCAAGAGACCCAGTACTTC. The J gene is TRBJ2-5, the V gene TRBV7-9; D possibly corresponds to TRBD1 (6 bases). Trimming removed 5 bases at V and 2 bases at J, with 12 bases between. The V gene's germline CDR1 is SEHNR and CDR2 FQNEAQ (reference sequence). The CDR3 contains 14 residues.

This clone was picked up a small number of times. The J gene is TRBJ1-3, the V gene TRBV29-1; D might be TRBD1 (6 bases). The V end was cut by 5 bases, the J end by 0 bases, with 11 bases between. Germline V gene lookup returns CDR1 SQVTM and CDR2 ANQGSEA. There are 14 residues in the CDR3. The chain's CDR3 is CSVITGHSGNTIYF. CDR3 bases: TGCAGCGTTATCACAGGGCACTCTGGAAACACCATATATTTT.

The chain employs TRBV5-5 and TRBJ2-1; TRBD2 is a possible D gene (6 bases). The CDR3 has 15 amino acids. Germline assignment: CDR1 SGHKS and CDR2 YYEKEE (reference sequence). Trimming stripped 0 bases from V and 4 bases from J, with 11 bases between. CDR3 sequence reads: CASSLELASYNEQFF. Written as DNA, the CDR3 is TGTGCCAGCAGCTTGGAACTAGCTAGTTACAATGAGCAGTTCTTC.

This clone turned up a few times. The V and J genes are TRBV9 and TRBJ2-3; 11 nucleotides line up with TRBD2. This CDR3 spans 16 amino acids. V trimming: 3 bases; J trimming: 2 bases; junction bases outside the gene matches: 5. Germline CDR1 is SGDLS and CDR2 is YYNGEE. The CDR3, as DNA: TGTGCCAGCAGCGGTAGCGGGGGGGCGCCCACAGATACGCAGTATTTT. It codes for CASSGSGGAPTDTQYF. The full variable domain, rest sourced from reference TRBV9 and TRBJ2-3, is DSGVTQTPKHLITATGQRVTLRCSPRSGDLSVYWYQQSLDQGLQFLIQYYNGEERAKGNILERFSAQQFPDLHSELNLSSLELGDSALYFCASSGSGGAPTDTQYFGPGTRLTVL.

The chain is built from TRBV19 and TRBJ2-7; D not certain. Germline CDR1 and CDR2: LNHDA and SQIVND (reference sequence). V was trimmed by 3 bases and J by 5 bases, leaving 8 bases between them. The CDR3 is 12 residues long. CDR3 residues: CASSIRRDEQYF. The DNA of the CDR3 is TGTGCCAGTAGTATTCGCCGGGACGAGCAGTACTTC.

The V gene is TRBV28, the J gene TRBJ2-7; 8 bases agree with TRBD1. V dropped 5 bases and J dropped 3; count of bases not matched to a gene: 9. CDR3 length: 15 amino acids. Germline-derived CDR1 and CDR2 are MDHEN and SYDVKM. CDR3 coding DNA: TGTGCCAGCAGTCTTCTCTGGACAGGGAGCTACGAGCAGTACTTC. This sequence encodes CASSLLWTGSYEQYF. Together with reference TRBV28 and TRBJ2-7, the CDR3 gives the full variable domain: DVKVTQSSRYLVKRTGEKVFLECVQDMDHENMFWYRQDPGLGLRLIYFSYDVKMKEKGDIPEGYSVSREKKERFSLILESASTNQTSMYLCASSLLWTGSYEQYFGPGTRLTVT.

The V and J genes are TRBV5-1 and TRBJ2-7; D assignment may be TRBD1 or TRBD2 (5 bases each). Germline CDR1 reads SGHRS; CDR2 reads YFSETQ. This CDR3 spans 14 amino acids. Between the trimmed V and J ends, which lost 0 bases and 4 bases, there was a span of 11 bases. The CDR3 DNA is TGCGCCAGCAGCTTGGGGGGACGAAATTACGAGCAGTACTTC. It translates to CASSLGGRNYEQYF.

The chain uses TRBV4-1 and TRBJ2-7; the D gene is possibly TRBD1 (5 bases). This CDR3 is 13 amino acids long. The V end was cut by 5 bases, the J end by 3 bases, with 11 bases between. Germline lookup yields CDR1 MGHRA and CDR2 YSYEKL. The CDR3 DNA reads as TGCGCCAGCAGCTCCCGGACATACTACGAGCAGTACTTC. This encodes CASSSRTYYEQYF.

DNA of the CDR3: TGTGCCAGCAGCGCTAGTCGGGGCACGGAGACCCAGTACTTC. Its translation is CASSASRGTETQYF. The rearrangement uses TRBV7-6 and TRBJ2-5; either TRBD1 or TRBD2 may fit D (5 bases each). CDR1 SGHVS and CDR2 FNYEAQ come from the germline V gene. V lost 5 bases to trimming and J lost 5 bases, with 15 bases between them. The CDR3 runs 14 residues.

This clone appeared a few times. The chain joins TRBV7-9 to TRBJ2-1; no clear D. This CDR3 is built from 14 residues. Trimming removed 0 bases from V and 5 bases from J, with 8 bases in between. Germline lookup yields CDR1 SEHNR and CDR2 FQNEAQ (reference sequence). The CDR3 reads CASSLASLHNEQFF. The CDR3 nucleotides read TGTGCCAGCAGCTTAGCTAGCCTCCACAATGAGCAGTTCTTC.

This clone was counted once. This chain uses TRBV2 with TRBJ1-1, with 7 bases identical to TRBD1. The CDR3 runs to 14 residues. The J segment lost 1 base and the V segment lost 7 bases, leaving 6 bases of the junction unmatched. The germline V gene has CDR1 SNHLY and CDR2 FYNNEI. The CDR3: CASTSDRSNTEAFF. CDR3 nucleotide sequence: TGTGCCAGCACCTCGGACAGGTCGAACACTGAAGCTTTCTTT. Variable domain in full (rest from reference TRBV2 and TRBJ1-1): EPEVTQTPSHQVTQMGQEVILRCVPISNHLYFYWYRQILGQKVEFLVSFYNNEISEKSEIFDDQFSVERPDGSNFTLKIRSTKLEDSAMYFCASTSDRSNTEAFFGQGTRLTVV.

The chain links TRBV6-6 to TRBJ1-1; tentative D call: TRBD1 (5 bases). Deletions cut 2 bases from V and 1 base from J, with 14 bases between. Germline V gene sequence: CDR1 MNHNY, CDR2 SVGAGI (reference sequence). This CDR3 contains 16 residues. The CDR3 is CASSYTNTGPNTEAFF. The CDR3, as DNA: TGTGCCAGCAGTTACACTAATACAGGCCCGAACACTGAAGCTTTCTTT.

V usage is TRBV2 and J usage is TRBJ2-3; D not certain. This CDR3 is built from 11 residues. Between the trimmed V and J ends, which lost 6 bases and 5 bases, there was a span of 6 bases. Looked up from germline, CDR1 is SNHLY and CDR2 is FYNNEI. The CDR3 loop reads CASRVRDTQYF. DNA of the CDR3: TGTGCCAGCAGAGTAAGAGATACGCAGTATTTT.

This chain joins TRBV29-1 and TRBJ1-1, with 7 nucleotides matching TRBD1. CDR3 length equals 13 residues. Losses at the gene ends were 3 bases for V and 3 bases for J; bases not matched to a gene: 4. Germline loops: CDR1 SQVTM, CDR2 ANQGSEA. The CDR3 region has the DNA TGCAGCGTTGATGAGGGGGCTTACACTGAAGCTTTCTTT. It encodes CSVDEGAYTEAFF.

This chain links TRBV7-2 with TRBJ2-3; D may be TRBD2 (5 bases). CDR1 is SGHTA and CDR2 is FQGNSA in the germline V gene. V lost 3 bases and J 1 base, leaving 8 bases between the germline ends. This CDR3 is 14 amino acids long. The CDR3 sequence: CASSFQLGTDTQYF. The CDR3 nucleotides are TGTGCCAGCAGCTTTCAACTAGGCACAGATACGCAGTATTTT.

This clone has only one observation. The CDR3 sequence: CASSSEGAGDEQFF. The CDR3 DNA sequence: TGTGCCAGCAGCTCCGAGGGCGCAGGGGATGAGCAGTTCTTC. The chain has TRBV9 and TRBJ2-1; D possibly corresponds to TRBD1 (6 bases). This CDR3 spans 14 amino acids. The V gene lost 4 bases and the J gene lost 8 bases, with 16 bases spanning the gap. Per the germline V gene, CDR1 is SGDLS and CDR2 is YYNGEE.

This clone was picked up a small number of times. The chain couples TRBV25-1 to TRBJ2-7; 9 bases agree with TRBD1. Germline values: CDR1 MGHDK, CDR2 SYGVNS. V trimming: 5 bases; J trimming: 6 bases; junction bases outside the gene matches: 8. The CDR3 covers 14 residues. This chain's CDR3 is CASSQIGTGREQYF. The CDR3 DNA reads TGTGCCAGCAGTCAAATCGGGACAGGGCGCGAGCAGTACTTC.

The CDR3 DNA follows: TGTGCCAGCAGCTTAGAGCCCTCTAACTATGGCTACACCTTC. The encoded protein is CASSLEPSNYGYTF. The V gene is TRBV11-2, the J gene TRBJ1-2; D is unclear. V was cut by 0 bases and J by 0 bases, with 5 bases left in between. The CDR3 contains 14 residues. CDR1 SGHAT and CDR2 FQNNGV come from the germline V gene.

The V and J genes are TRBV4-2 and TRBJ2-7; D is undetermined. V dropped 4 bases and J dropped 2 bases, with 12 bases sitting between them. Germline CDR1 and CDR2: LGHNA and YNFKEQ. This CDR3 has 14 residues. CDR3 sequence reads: CASSPFTGTYEQYF. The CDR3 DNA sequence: TGTGCCAGCAGCCCGTTCACGGGTACCTACGAGCAGTACTTC.